Sequencing of this T cell receptor (beta chain) was carried out in a study of shared clonotypes between healthy human individuals. General observations from the study: Tissues were not sampled, only blood, and their repertoires likely differ.

In regard to this clone: What it recognizes is unknown.

It was about 180 ng DNA, about 30,000 T cell genomes, that sorted-subset replicate PCRs used. Only in-frame clones appear in the TCRdb table, and some are missing; sequencing was by immunoSEQ multiplex PCR. This table has roughly 2,500,000 clones, roughly 93% appearing once. The junction had 11 bases not matched to a gene; V was cut back by 4 bases and J by 8 bases. CDR1 is SGHRS, CDR2 YFSETQ, per germline. This CDR3 has 14 residues. The receptor comes from a man aged 18 to 30 in good health. Some clones in this sample may be carry-over from other donors' samples. The chain carries TRBV5-1 and TRBJ1-2; 7 nucleotides align to TRBD1. Sample: naive CD4+ T cells from PBMCs. Subset specified: CD45RA+ positively selected. Written as DNA, the CDR3 is TGCGCCAGCAGCCTAGTAACCCGACAGGGAGGCTACACCTTC. Translated: CASSLVTRQGGYTF.